This T cell receptor beta chain comes out of a study of control samples from healthy donors and cancer patients. Trimming removed 4 bases from V and 4 bases from J, with 16 bases in between. The V gene's germline CDR1 is SGHNT and CDR2 YYREEE (reference sequence). CDR3 length: 15 amino acids. Using immunoSEQ multiplex PCR, the repertoire was profiled, and TCRdb retains in-frame clones only, with some absent. The sample yields 55,000 to 75,000 clones, more than 70% seen once. This receptor was taken from a woman in her 50s with head and neck cancer. The sequenced sample consisted of PBMCs. The V call is TRBV5-4, the J call TRBJ2-3; D not certain. CDR3 bases: TGTGCCAGCAGCCCCTACATTCCTTCGGCAGATACGCAGTATTTT. Encoded protein: CASSPYIPSADTQYF.